This T cell receptor (beta chain) was found in a study of blood T cell repertoires in COVID-19. The overall study: Collection of acute and convalescent COVID-19 samples took place in the United States, Italy and Spain. Sources were T cells, B-cell-depleted T cells, or PBMCs; the material itself was cDNA or gDNA.

The germline CDR1 and CDR2 sequences are SGHKS and YYEKEE (reference sequence). The CDR3 loop spans 15 amino acids. The V end was cut by 2 bases, the J end by 1 base, with 12 bases between. Authors' methods: Reference gene primers were amplified, and this amplification served to estimate nucleated cell counts. This table comes from immunoSEQ multiplex PCR, and its TCRdb copy is limited to in-frame clones, with some not included. The V and J calls and clone size are taken from that table; D and trimming were inferred from the DNA. The sample holds approximately 150,000 clones, more than 75% seen once.

The sequence was collected from a man between 45 and 60 years old who had recovered from COVID-19. The sequencing input was peripheral blood. The chain couples TRBV5-5 to TRBJ1-1, with D hard to call. This CDR3 is CASSFNGLPNTEAFF. The CDR3 nucleotides are TGTGCCAGCAGCTTTAATGGACTGCCGAACACTGAAGCTTTCTTT.